What follows is one TCR beta chain and its context. The antigen is not known. This record comes from a study of OX40 agonist ivuxolimab in advanced cancers. For the study at large: Hepatocellular carcinoma, melanoma, renal cell or head and neck cancer affected the dose-escalation patients.

The germline gives CDR1 MNHEY, CDR2 SMNVEV (reference sequence). This CDR3 spans 15 amino acids. The ends were cut back, 6 bases at V and 0 bases at J, with 12 bases in the middle. The study's findings and limits: More expanded clones were found, on average, in CD8+ than in CD4+ T cells.

Method: immunoSEQ multiplex PCR; TCRdb's copy keeps in-frame clones and lacks some. The sample has almost 50,000 clones, roughly four fifths seen once. This chain links TRBV27 with TRBJ1-3; the D gene is possibly TRBD1 (5 bases). Specimen: CD4+ or CD8+ T cells sorted from blood, collected in a trial of the OX40 agonist ivuxolimab. This TCR came from an adult with an advanced solid tumor such as melanoma, head and neck, liver or kidney cancer. DNA of the CDR3: TGTGCCAGCAGGGGTAGGGGCGCCTCTGGAAACACCATATATTTT. Translated, it gives CASRGRGASGNTIYF.